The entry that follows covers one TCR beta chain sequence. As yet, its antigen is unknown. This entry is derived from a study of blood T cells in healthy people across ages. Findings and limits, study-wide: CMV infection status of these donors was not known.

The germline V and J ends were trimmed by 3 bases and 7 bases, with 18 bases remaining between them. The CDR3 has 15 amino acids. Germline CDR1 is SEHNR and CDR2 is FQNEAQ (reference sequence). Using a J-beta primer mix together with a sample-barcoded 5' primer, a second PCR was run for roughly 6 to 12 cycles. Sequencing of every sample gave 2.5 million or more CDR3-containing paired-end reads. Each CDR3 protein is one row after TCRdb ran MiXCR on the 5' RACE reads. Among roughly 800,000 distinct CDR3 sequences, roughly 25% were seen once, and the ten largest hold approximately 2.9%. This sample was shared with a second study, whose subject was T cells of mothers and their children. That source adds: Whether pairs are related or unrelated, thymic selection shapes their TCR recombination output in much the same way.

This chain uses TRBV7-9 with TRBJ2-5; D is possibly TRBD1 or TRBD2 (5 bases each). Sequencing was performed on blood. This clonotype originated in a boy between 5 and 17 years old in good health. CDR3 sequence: CASSFAGASGGTQYF. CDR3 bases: TGTGCCAGCAGCTTCGCTGGGGCCAGTGGGGGGACCCAGTACTTC.